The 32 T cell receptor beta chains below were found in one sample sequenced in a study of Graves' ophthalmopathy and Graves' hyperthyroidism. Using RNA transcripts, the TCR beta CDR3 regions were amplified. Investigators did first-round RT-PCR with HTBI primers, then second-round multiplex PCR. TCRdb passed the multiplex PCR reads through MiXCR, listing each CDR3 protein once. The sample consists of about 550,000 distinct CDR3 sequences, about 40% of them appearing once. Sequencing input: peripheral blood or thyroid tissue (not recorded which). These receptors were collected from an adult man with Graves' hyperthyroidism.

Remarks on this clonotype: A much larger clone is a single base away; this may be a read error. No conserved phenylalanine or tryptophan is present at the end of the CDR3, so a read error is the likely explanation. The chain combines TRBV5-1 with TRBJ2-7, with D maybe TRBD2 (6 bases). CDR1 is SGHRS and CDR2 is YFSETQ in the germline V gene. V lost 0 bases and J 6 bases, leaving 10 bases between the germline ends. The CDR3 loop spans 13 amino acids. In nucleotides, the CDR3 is TGCGCCAGCAGCTTGGTGGGACTCTTCGAGCAGTACTCC. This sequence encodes CASSLVGLFEQYS.

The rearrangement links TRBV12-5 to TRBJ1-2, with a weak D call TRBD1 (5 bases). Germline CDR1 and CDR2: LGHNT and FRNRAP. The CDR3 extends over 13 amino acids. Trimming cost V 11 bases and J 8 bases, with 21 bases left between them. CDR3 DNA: TGTGCTTCGATCCAGGACAACGTAAAAGGCTACACCTTC. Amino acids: CASIQDNVKGYTF.

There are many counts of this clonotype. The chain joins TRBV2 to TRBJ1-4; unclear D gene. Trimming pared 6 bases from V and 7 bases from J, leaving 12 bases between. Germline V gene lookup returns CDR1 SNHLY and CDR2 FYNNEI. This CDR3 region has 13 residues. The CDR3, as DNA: TGTGCCAGCAGCAGATCGGCGGGTGAAAAACTGTTTTTT. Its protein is CASSRSAGEKLFF.

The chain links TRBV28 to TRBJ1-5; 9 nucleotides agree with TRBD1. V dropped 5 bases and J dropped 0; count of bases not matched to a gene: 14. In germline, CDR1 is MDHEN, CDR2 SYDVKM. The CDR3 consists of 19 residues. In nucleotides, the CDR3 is TGTGCCAGCAGTAATATCGGGGGGGACAGGGCATATAGCAATCAGCCCCAGCATTTT. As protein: CASSNIGGDRAYSNQPQHF.

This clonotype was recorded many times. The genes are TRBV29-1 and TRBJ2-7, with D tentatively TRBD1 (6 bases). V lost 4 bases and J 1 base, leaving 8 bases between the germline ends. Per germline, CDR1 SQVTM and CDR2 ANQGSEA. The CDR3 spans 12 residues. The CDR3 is CSVGTASYEQYF. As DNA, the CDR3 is TGCAGCGTTGGGACAGCTTCCTACGAGCAGTACTTC.

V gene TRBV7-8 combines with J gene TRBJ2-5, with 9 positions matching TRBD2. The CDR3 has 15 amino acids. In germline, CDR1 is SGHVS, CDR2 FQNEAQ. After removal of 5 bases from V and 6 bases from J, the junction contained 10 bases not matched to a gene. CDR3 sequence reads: CASSNRVAGVKTQYF. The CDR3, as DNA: TGTGCCAGCAGCAACCGTGTAGCGGGGGTGAAGACCCAGTACTTC.

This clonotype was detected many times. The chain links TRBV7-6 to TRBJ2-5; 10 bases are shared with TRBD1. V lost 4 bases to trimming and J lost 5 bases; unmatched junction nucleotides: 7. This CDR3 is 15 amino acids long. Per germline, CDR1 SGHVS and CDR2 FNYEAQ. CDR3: CASSWPGQGRETQYF. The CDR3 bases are TGTGCCAGCAGCTGGCCGGGACAGGGGCGGGAGACCCAGTACTTC.

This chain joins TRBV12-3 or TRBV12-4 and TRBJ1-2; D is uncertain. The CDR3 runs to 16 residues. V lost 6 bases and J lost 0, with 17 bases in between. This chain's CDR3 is CASSIGFQAANYGYTF. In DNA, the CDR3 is TGTGCCAGCAGCATTGGGTTCCAGGCGGCTAACTATGGCTACACCTTC.

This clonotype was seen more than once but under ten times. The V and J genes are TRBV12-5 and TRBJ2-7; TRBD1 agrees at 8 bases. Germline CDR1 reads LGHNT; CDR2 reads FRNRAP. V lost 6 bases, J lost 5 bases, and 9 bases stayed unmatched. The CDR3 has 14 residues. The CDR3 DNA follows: TGTGCTAGTGGCCCAGGACAGGGTTTTGACGAGCAGTACTTC. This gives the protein CASGPGQGFDEQYF.

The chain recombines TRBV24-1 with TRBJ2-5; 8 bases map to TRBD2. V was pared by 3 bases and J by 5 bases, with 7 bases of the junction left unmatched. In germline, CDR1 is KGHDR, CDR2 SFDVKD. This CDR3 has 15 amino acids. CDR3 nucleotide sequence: TGTGCCACCAGTGATCCCGGGGGGGCGCAGGAGACCCAGTACTTC. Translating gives CATSDPGGAQETQYF.

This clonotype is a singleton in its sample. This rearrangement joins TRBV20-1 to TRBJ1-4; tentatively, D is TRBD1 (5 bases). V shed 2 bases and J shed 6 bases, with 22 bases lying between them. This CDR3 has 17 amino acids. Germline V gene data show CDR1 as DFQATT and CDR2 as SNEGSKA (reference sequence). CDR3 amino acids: CSARQQEPFSTDEKLFF. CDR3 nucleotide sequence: TGCAGTGCTAGACAACAGGAGCCCTTTTCGACGGATGAAAAACTGTTTTTT.

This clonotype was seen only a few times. The CDR3 bases are TGCGCCAGCAGCCAAGCTCTAGCGGGGGACCAAGAGACCCAGTACTTC. As protein: CASSQALAGDQETQYF. The chain carries TRBV4-1 and TRBJ2-5; 10 positions match TRBD2. Germline assignment: CDR1 MGHRA and CDR2 YSYEKL. V gave up 1 base and J gave up 0 bases; unmatched junction bases: 2. CDR3 length equals 16 residues.

CDR3 coding DNA: TGTGCCAGTAGTAGTCGGAGGGAGGGAGTGTACGAGCAGTACTTC. Translated: CASSSRREGVYEQYF. The V and J genes are TRBV11-1 and TRBJ2-7; 7 positions agree with TRBD2. The CDR3 spans 15 residues. V shed 9 bases, J shed 4 bases, and the junction held 15 bases outside the gene matches. Germline V lookup: CDR1 SGHAT, CDR2 FQDESV (reference sequence).

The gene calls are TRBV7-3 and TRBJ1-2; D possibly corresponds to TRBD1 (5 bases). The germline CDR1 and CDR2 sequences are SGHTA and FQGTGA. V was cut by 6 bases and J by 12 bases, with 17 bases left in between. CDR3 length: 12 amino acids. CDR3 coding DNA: TGTGCCAGCAGTTCAGACAGAACACGGAACACCTTC. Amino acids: CASSSDRTRNTF. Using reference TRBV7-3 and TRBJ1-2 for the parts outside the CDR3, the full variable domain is GAGVSQTPSNKVTEKGKYVELRCDPISGHTALYWYRQSLGQGPEFLIYFQGTGAADDSGLPNDRFFAVRPEGSVSTLKIQRTERGDSAVYLCASSSDRTRNTFGSGTRLTVV.

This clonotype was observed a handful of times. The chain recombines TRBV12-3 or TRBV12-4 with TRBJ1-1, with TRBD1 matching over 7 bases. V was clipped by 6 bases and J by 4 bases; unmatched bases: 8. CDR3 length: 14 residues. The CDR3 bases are TGTGCCAGCAGGAGAGGGGGCGTGGGCACTGAAGCTTTCTTT. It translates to CASRRGGVGTEAFF.

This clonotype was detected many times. The CDR3 here is CSVWSPEAFF. CDR3 sequence (DNA): TGCAGCGTGTGGTCCCCTGAAGCTTTCTTT. The chain combines TRBV29-1 with TRBJ1-1; D gene uncertain. The ends were cut back, 6 bases at V and 6 bases at J, with 8 bases in the middle. The CDR3 runs 10 residues. CDR1 is SQVTM, CDR2 ANQGSEA, per germline.

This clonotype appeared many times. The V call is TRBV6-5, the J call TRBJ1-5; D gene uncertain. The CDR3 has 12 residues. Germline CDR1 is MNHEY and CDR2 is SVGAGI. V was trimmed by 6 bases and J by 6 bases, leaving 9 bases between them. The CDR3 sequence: CASRGEAQPQHF. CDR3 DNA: TGTGCCAGCAGGGGAGAGGCTCAGCCCCAGCATTTT.

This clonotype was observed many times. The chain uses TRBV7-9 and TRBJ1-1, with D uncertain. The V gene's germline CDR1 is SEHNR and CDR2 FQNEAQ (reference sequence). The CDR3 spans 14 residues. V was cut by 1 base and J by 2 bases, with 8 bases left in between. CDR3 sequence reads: CASSLVTDNTEAFF. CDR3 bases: TGTGCCAGCAGCTTAGTGACGGATAACACTGAAGCTTTCTTT.

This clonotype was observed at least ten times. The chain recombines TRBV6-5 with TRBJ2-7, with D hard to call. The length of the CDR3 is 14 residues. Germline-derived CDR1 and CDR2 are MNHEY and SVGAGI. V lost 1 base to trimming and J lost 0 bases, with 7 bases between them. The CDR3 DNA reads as TGTGCCAGCAGTTACTACGGTAGCTCCTACGAGCAGTACTTC. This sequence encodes CASSYYGSSYEQYF.

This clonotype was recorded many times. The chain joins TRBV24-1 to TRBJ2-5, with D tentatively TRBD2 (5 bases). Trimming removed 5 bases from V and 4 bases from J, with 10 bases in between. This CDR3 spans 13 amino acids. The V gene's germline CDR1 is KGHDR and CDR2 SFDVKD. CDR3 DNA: TGTGCCACCAGTGGAGGGCCGCTAGAGACCCAGTACTTC. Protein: CATSGGPLETQYF.

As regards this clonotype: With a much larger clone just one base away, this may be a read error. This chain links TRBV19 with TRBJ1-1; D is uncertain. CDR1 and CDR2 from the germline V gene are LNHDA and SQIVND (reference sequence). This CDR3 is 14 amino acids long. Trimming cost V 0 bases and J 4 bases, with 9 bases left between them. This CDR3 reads CASSIEARGTEAFF. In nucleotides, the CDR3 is TGTGCCAGTAGTATAGAGGCCCGGGGCACTGAAGCTTTCTTT.

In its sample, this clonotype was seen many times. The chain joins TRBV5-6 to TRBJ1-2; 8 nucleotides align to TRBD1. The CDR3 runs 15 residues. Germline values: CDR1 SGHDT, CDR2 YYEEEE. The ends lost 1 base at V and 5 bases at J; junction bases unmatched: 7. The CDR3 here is CASSLRDRMAYGYTF. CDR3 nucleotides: TGTGCCAGCAGCTTGAGGGACAGGATGGCGTATGGCTACACCTTC.

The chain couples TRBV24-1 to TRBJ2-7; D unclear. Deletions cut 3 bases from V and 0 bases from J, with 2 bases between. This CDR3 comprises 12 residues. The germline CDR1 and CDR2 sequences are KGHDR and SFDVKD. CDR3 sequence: CATSDGSYEQYF. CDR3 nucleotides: TGTGCCACCAGTGATGGCTCCTACGAGCAGTACTTC.

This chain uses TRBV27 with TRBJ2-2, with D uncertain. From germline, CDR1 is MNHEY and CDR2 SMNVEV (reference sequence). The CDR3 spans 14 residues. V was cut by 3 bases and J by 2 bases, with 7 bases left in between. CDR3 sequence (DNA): TGTGCCAGCAGTTTGGGGATAAACACCGGGGAGCTGTTTTTT. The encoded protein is CASSLGINTGELFF.

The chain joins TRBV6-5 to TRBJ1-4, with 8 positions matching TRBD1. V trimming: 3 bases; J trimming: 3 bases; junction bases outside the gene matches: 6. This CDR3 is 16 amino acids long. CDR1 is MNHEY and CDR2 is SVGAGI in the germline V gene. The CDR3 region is CASSYQTGAPNEKLFF. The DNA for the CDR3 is TGTGCCAGCAGTTATCAGACAGGGGCCCCTAATGAAAAACTGTTTTTT.

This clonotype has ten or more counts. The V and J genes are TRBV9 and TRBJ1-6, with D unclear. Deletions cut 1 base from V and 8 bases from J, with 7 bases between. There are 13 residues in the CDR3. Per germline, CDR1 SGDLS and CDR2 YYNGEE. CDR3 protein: CASSVYGDSPLHF. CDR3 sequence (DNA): TGTGCCAGCAGCGTATATGGGGATTCACCCCTCCACTTT.

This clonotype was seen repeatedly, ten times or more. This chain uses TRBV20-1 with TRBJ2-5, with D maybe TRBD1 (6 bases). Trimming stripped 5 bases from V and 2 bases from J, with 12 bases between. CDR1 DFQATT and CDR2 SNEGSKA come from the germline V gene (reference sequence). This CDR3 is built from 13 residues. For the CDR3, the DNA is TGCAGTGCTCCGACAGGAGTACAAGAGACCCAGTACTTC. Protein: CSAPTGVQETQYF.

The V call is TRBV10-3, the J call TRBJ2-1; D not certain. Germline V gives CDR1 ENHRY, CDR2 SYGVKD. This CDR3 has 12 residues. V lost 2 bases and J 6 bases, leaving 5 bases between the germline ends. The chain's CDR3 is CAISERANEQFF. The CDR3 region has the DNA TGTGCCATCAGTGAGCGGGCCAATGAGCAGTTCTTC.

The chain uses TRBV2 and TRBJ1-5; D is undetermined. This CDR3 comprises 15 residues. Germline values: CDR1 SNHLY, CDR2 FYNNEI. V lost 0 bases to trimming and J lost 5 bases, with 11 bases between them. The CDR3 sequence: CASSEAEGRHQPQHF. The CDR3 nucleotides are TGTGCCAGCAGTGAAGCGGAGGGAAGGCATCAGCCCCAGCATTTT. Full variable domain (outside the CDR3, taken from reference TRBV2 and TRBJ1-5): EPEVTQTPSHQVTQMGQEVILRCVPISNHLYFYWYRQILGQKVEFLVSFYNNEISEKSEIFDDQFSVERPDGSNFTLKIRSTKLEDSAMYFCASSEAEGRHQPQHFGDGTRLSIL.

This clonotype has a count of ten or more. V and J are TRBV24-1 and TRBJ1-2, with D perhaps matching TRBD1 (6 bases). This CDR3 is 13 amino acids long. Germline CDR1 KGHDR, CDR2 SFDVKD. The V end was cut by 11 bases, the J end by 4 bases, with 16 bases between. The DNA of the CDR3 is TGTGCCATAACGACAGGCCTACTCTATGGCTACACCTTC. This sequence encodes CAITTGLLYGYTF.

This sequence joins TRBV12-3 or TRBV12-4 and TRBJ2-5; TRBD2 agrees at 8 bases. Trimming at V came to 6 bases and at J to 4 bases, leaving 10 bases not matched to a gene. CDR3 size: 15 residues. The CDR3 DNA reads TGTGCCAGCAGCCCGGGGCGGGGGGCTCGAGAGACCCAGTACTTC. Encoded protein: CASSPGRGARETQYF.

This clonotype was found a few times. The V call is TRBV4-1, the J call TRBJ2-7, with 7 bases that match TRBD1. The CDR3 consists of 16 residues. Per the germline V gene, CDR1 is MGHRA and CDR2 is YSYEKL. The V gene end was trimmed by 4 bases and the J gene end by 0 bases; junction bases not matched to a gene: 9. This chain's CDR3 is CASSLTGTEDSYEQYF. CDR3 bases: TGCGCCAGCAGCCTAACCGGGACAGAGGACTCCTACGAGCAGTACTTC.